Reported below is one T cell receptor beta chain. There were TCR beta CDR3 regions amplified from RNA transcripts. The HTBI primer set served for first-round RT-PCR of the TCR CDR3. Each CDR3 protein is one row after TCRdb ran MiXCR on the multiplex PCR reads. The sample lists more than 300,000 distinct CDR3 sequences; about 18% were seen once. The CDR3 extends over 13 amino acids. V lost 4 bases to trimming and J lost 4 bases, with 12 bases between them. From germline, CDR1 is SQVTM and CDR2 ANQGSEA. These data originate in a study of T cells in Graves' hyperthyroidism and ophthalmopathy. The V call is TRBV29-1, the J call TRBJ2-3, with D unclear. Input material: blood. The receptor comes from a man between 18 and 29 years old with Graves' ophthalmopathy. The CDR3 protein is CSVGSAGPDTQYF. In nucleotides, the CDR3 is TGCAGCGTTGGTTCTGCCGGCCCAGATACGCAGTATTTT.